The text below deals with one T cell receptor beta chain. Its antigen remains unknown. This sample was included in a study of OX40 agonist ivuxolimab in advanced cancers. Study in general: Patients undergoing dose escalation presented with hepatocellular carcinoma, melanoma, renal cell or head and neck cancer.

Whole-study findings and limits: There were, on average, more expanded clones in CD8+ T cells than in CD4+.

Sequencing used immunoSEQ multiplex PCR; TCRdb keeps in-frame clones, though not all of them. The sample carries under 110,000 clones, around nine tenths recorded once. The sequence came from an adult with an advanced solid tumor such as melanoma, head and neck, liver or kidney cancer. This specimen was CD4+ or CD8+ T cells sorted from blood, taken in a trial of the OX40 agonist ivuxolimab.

The DNA for the CDR3 is TGTGCCAGCAGTCCCCCCACAGGGAGGAAGGCTTTCTTT. Amino acid sequence: CASSPPTGRKAFF. The J gene is TRBJ1-1, the V gene TRBV6-5; perhaps TRBD1 as D (6 bases). This CDR3 region has 13 residues. The germline gives CDR1 MNHEY, CDR2 SVGAGI. With 5 bases removed from V and 11 bases from J, the gap between germline ends came to 18 bases.